This TCR beta chain was sequenced during a study of blood T cells in healthy people across ages. A second PCR of roughly 7 to 11 cycles used a sample-barcoded 5' primer and a J-beta primer mix. Each CDR3 protein gets one entry after TCRdb re-called the 5' RACE reads with MiXCR. The sample carries approximately 1,000,000 distinct CDR3 sequences, under 45% recorded once. The length of the CDR3 is 16 residues. V was pared by 6 bases and J by 7 bases, with 14 bases of the junction left unmatched. Germline CDR1 is MNHEY and CDR2 is SVGAGI. Regarding this clonotype: The antigen is undetermined.

Study-level findings and limits: It was held that diversity estimates obtained from one million T cells represented underestimates.

The chain couples TRBV6-5 to TRBJ2-7; 11 bases fit TRBD2. The receptor was derived from an older woman in good health. The sequencing input was blood. CDR3: CASSPPDSGGDNEQYF. DNA for the CDR3: TGTGCCAGCAGCCCCCCGGATAGCGGGGGGGACAATGAGCAGTACTTC.